This entry concerns a single TCR beta chain. Its antigen is not identified. This specimen comes from a study of T cell responses to AZD1222 COVID-19 vaccine. Study outcomes and limitations: Nearly half of spike-specific TCRs reportedly target unmutated variant regions. Clonal diversity was possibly underestimated, and white British individuals and females predominated among donors.

The repertoire was sequenced with immunoSEQ multiplex PCR; TCRdb's copy has only in-frame clones and lacks some. The sample shows some 150,000 clones, approximately 91% of them seen only once. Deletions cut 10 bases from V and 1 base from J, with 13 bases between. This CDR3 is built from 13 residues. The germline V gene encodes CDR1 MDHEN and CDR2 SYDVKM. Whether given at about 4 or about 12 weeks, second doses were pooled. Sequences were derived from peripheral blood, sampled 28 days after the second AZD1222 dose. The source is an adult who received the AZD1222 COVID-19 vaccine. The V gene is TRBV28, the J gene TRBJ1-1, with D maybe TRBD1 (6 bases). CDR3 loop: CATTGGANTEAFF. CDR3 DNA sequence: TGTGCCACCACCGGGGGGGCGAACACTGAAGCTTTCTTT.